Listed below are T cell receptor beta chains from one sample, sequenced in a study of cytomegalovirus exposure and HLA in healthy donors. Profiled with immunoSEQ multiplex PCR; TCRdb holds only in-frame clones, not every one. This table holds over 150,000 clones, 65% to 80% found once. Sequenced: PBMCs. The source is a man aged 40-50 years in good health and CMV-seronegative. The CDR3 runs from the conserved cysteine through the conserved F or W. D genes are given only for firm matches.

D gene	CDR3 length	V gene	J gene	CDR3 DNA	CDR3 protein
TRBD2	15	TRBV28	TRBJ2-1	TGTGCCAGCACAGAAGAAGCGGGAAGGTACAATGAGCAGTTCTTC	CASTEEAGRYNEQFF
TRBD1	18	TRBV19	TRBJ2-6	TGTGCCAGTAGTGTCAGGGGGCAAAGCTTTTCTGGGGCCAACGTCCTGACTTTC	CASSVRGQSFSGANVLTF
NA	14	TRBV5-1	TRBJ2-3	TGCGCCAGCAGCTTAAGAGCGTCTTTACATACGCAGTATTTT	CASSLRASLHTQYF
TRBD2	15	TRBV7-2	TRBJ2-2	TGTGCCAGCAGCTTGAGCGGGGAGTTCACCGGGGAGCTGTTTTTT	CASSLSGEFTGELFF
TRBD1	15	TRBV7-6	TRBJ2-7	TGTACCAGCAGCAGCGGACAGGGAAGGCCCTACGAGCAGTACTTC	CTSSSGQGRPYEQYF
NA	13	TRBV28	TRBJ2-7	TGTGCCAGCAGTTCGACAGACTCCTACGAGCAGTACTTC	CASSSTDSYEQYF
NA	14	TRBV28	TRBJ2-7	TGTGCCAGCAGTACTTACGGACAGTCCTACGAGCAGTACTTC	CASSTYGQSYEQYF
TRBD1	15	TRBV10-3	TRBJ2-5	TGTGCCATCAGAACGGACAGGGGTCCCCAAGAGACCCAGTACTTC	CAIRTDRGPQETQYF
NA	16	TRBV4-1	TRBJ2-3	TGCGCCAGCAGTCACTTAGAGCGGGCCGAGGTAGATACGCAGTATTTT	CASSHLERAEVDTQYF
TRBD2	17	TRBV5-1	TRBJ2-3	TGCGCCAGCAGCTTGACCCCCAATGCGGGAGGGACAGATACGCAGTATTTT	CASSLTPNAGGTDTQYF
TRBD1	14	TRBV5-1	TRBJ2-4	TGCGCCAGCAGCTTCCGACAGGGTGAAAACATTCAGTACTTC	CASSFRQGENIQYF
TRBD2	14	TRBV30	TRBJ2-3	TGTGCCTGGAGTGGCGGACTAGTCCCAGATACGCAGTATTTT	CAWSGGLVPDTQYF
NA	11	TRBV27	TRBJ2-5	TGTGCCAGCAGCCTACAAGAGACCCAGTACTTC	CASSLQETQYF
NA	16	TRBV5-1	TRBJ2-3	TGCGCCAGCAGCTTGGACGGTGCGCTCCCCACAGATACGCAGTATTTT	CASSLDGALPTDTQYF